The rows below give T cell receptor beta chains drawn from one sample of a study of T cells in Graves' hyperthyroidism and ophthalmopathy. One entry per CDR3 protein results from TCRdb running MiXCR on the multiplex PCR reads. The repertoire holds roughly 800,000 distinct CDR3 sequences, roughly 40% seen once, with 7% to 10% in the top ten. Material for sequencing was blood. Receptors were obtained from a man between 18 and 35 years old with Graves' hyperthyroidism. The CDR3 runs from the conserved cysteine through the conserved F or W. Each record gives: J gene, D gene, CDR3 length, clone size, V gene, CDR3 protein, CDR3 DNA. A D gene is named only where the DNA matches it firmly. Clone size is given for some rows only: seen once, a few or many times, or a class if the clone is expanded.

J: TRBJ2-2; D: TRBD1; length: 18; size: .; V: TRBV4-1; CDR3: CASSPQLGQGSNTGELFF; DNA: TGCGCCAGCAGCCCTCAATTAGGACAGGGATCAAACACCGGGGAGCTGTTTTTT
J: TRBJ1-5; D: .; length: 14; size: many; V: TRBV7-2; CDR3: CASSLEPGRQPQHF; DNA: TGTGCCAGCAGCTTAGAGCCAGGGAGACAGCCCCAGCATTTT
J: TRBJ2-5; D: .; length: 15; size: .; V: TRBV7-3; CDR3: CASSLPGQRGETQYF; DNA: TGTGCCAGCAGCTTACCCGGACAGCGAGGAGAGACCCAGTACTTC
J: TRBJ1-6; D: TRBD1; length: 14; size: many; V: TRBV11-2; CDR3: CASSPRDRESPLHF; DNA: TGTGCCAGCAGCCCGCGGGACAGGGAATCACCCCTCCACTTT
J: TRBJ2-7; D: TRBD1; length: 15; size: .; V: TRBV7-9; CDR3: CASSIDRDRAYEQYF; DNA: TGTGCCAGCAGCATCGACCGGGACAGAGCATACGAGCAGTACTTC
J: TRBJ1-2; D: .; length: 19; size: .; V: TRBV19; CDR3: CASFDPRDGIKLRLDGYTF; DNA: TGTGCCAGCTTTGACCCGCGAGACGGAATAAAGCTCCGGTTAGATGGCTACACCTTC
J: TRBJ1-4; D: TRBD1; length: 12; size: .; V: TRBV10-3; CDR3: CAIKGTGEKLFF; DNA: TGTGCCATCAAGGGGACAGGGGAAAAACTGTTTTTT
J: TRBJ2-2; D: .; length: 16; size: .; V: TRBV29-1; CDR3: CSAKVPGLLNTGELFF; DNA: TGCAGCGCAAAAGTTCCGGGACTGTTGAACACCGGGGAGCTGTTTTTT
J: TRBJ2-7; D: TRBD2; length: 15; size: .; V: TRBV7-9; CDR3: CASSSPSGSGYEQYF; DNA: TGTGCCAGCAGCTCCCCTAGCGGGAGTGGGTACGAGCAGTACTTC
J: TRBJ2-5; D: .; length: 14; size: many; V: TRBV10-3; CDR3: CAISAGTASETQYF; DNA: TGTGCCATCAGTGCCGGAACAGCCTCGGAGACCCAGTACTTC
J: TRBJ2-7; D: .; length: 13; size: few; V: TRBV7-8; CDR3: CASSLALGAEQYF; DNA: TGTGCCAGCAGCTTAGCGCTCGGGGCCGAGCAGTACTTC
J: TRBJ1-2; D: .; length: 15; size: .; V: TRBV12-3/TRBV12-4; CDR3: CASSYSPGGPYGYTF; DNA: TGTGCCAGCAGTTACTCCCCCGGGGGGCCCTATGGCTACACCTTC
J: TRBJ1-3; D: .; length: 13; size: few; V: TRBV12-3/TRBV12-4; CDR3: CASRRGGGNTIYF; DNA: TGTGCCAGCAGGCGGGGGGGTGGAAACACCATATATTTT
J: TRBJ1-2; D: .; length: 14; size: few; V: TRBV10-3; CDR3: CAISERQGSGGYTF; DNA: TGTGCCATCAGTGAGAGGCAGGGTTCCGGTGGCTACACCTTC
J: TRBJ1-4; D: .; length: 13; size: many; V: TRBV20-1; CDR3: CSARKGGEEKLFF; DNA: TGCAGTGCTAGAAAGGGGGGAGAGGAAAAACTGTTTTTT
J: TRBJ2-7; D: .; length: 16; size: .; V: TRBV10-3; CDR3: CAISDPVSAEAYEQYF; DNA: TGTGCCATCAGTGACCCTGTGTCGGCCGAGGCCTACGAGCAGTACTTC
J: TRBJ2-5; D: TRBD1; length: 11; size: .; V: TRBV7-2; CDR3: CASSLAGTGYF; DNA: TGTGCCAGCAGCTTGGCCGGGACAGGGTACTTC
J: TRBJ2-7; D: .; length: 15; size: few; V: TRBV5-1; CDR3: CASSFTAASSYEQYF; DNA: TGCGCCAGCAGCTTCACGGCGGCGAGCTCCTACGAGCAGTACTTC
J: TRBJ1-2; D: .; length: 12; size: many; V: TRBV29-1; CDR3: CSVEGREPGYTF; DNA: TGCAGCGTTGAAGGGAGGGAGCCAGGCTACACCTTC
J: TRBJ1-1; D: .; length: 15; size: .; V: TRBV7-8; CDR3: CASSPGPGENTEAFF; DNA: TGCGCCAGCAGCCCCGGACCAGGGGAGAACACTGAAGCTTTCTTT
J: TRBJ1-2; D: TRBD1; length: 15; size: many; V: TRBV2; CDR3: CASSVFGTGPYGYTF; DNA: TGTGCCAGCAGTGTATTCGGGACAGGTCCCTATGGCTACACCTTC
J: TRBJ2-5; D: .; length: 13; size: many; V: TRBV7-2; CDR3: CASSSQLGETQYF; DNA: TGTGCCAGCAGCTCCCAGTTAGGGGAGACCCAGTACTTC
J: TRBJ1-5; D: .; length: 16; size: .; V: TRBV19; CDR3: CASSTLRTDGNQPRHF; DNA: TGTGCCAGTAGTACCCTCCGGACGGACGGCAATCAGCCCCGGCATTTT
J: TRBJ2-7; D: TRBD2; length: 14; size: many; V: TRBV10-3; CDR3: CAITPGLAGYEQYF; DNA: TGTGCCATCACCCCGGGACTAGCGGGCTACGAGCAGTACTTC
J: TRBJ2-6; D: .; length: 16; size: .; V: TRBV4-1; CDR3: CASSQIGGNGANVLTF; DNA: TGCGCCAGCAGCCAAATAGGGGGTAATGGGGCCAACGTCCTGACTTTC
J: TRBJ2-7; D: TRBD2; length: 15; size: few; V: TRBV9; CDR3: CASSAWGGGSYEQYF; DNA: TGTGCCAGCAGCGCGTGGGGGGGTGGATCCTACGAGCAGTACTTC
J: TRBJ2-7; D: .; length: 13; size: .; V: TRBV7-3; CDR3: CAWTPTGSYEQYF; DNA: TGTGCCTGGACCCCGACAGGCTCCTACGAGCAGTACTTC
J: TRBJ2-7; D: .; length: 15; size: .; V: TRBV15; CDR3: CATSRDPRPSYEQYF; DNA: TGTGCCACCAGCAGAGATCCTCGACCGTCCTACGAGCAGTACTTC
J: TRBJ1-4; D: TRBD1; length: 13; size: .; V: TRBV6-5; CDR3: CASSLDRDALVFF; DNA: TGTGCCAGCAGTTTGGACAGGGATGCCTTAGTGTTTTTT
J: TRBJ1-2; D: .; length: 17; size: .; V: TRBV7-8; CDR3: CASSLDTGSRIVFGYTF; DNA: TGTGCCAGCAGCTTAGATACCGGATCGAGGATCGTATTTGGCTACACCTTC
J: TRBJ1-1; D: .; length: 12; size: few; V: TRBV11-3; CDR3: CASSLEQAEAFF; DNA: TGTGCCAGCAGCTTAGAACAGGCTGAAGCTTTCTTT
J: TRBJ1-2; D: TRBD1; length: 14; size: .; V: TRBV29-1; CDR3: CSAQRQGAEYRYTF; DNA: TGCAGCGCGCAAAGACAGGGGGCAGAATATCGCTACACCTTC
J: TRBJ1-4; D: .; length: 12; size: many; V: TRBV29-1; CDR3: CSADGGDEKLFF; DNA: TGCAGCGCTGATGGGGGAGATGAAAAACTGTTTTTT
J: TRBJ2-5; D: .; length: 15; size: few; V: TRBV20-1; CDR3: CSATNREELGETQYF; DNA: TGCAGTGCTACAAACAGGGAGGAGTTAGGAGAGACCCAGTACTTC
J: TRBJ2-7; D: .; length: 9; size: many; V: TRBV6-1; CDR3: CASGNEQYF; DNA: TGTGCCAGCGGGAACGAGCAGTACTTC
J: TRBJ2-5; D: TRBD1; length: 15; size: .; V: TRBV7-2; CDR3: CASSLVRQGVETQYF; DNA: TGTGCCAGCAGCTTAGTGAGACAGGGGGTGGAGACCCAGTACTTC
J: TRBJ2-7; D: .; length: 14; size: few; V: TRBV7-2; CDR3: CASRLALAPYEQYF; DNA: TGTGCCAGCAGGCTCGCCCTCGCACCATACGAGCAGTACTTC
J: TRBJ2-5; D: .; length: 14; size: few; V: TRBV7-8; CDR3: CASSSPGVQETQYF; DNA: TGTGCCAGCAGCTCGCCGGGTGTCCAAGAGACCCAGTACTTC
J: TRBJ1-5; D: .; length: 15; size: few; V: TRBV6-6; CDR3: CASTPGGNSNQPQHF; DNA: TGTGCCAGCACCCCGGGGGGAAATAGCAATCAGCCCCAGCATTTT
J: TRBJ2-6; D: .; length: 13; size: .; V: TRBV28; CDR3: CASNDLGANVLTF; DNA: TGTGCCAGCAACGATCTCGGGGCCAACGTCCTGACTTTC
J: TRBJ2-6; D: TRBD1; length: 15; size: .; V: TRBV6-1; CDR3: CASLRQGAGANVLTF; DNA: TGTGCCAGCCTCCGGCAGGGGGCTGGGGCCAACGTCCTGACTTTC
J: TRBJ1-2; D: .; length: 15; size: .; V: TRBV2; CDR3: CASKSLLGTDYGYTF; DNA: TGTGCCAGCAAATCCCTGTTAGGGACGGATTATGGCTACACCTTC
J: TRBJ2-6; D: .; length: 15; size: many; V: TRBV7-2; CDR3: CASSLGATGANVLTF; DNA: TGTGCCAGCAGCTTAGGGGCAACTGGGGCCAACGTCCTGACTTTC
J: TRBJ1-4; D: .; length: 16; size: few; V: TRBV4-2; CDR3: CASSPPLLTGEEKLFF; DNA: TGTGCCAGCAGCCCTCCCCTACTGACGGGAGAGGAAAAACTGTTTTTT
J: TRBJ2-2; D: .; length: 15; size: .; V: TRBV7-6; CDR3: CASSFASLSTGELFF; DNA: TGTGCCAGCAGCTTCGCGAGCCTTTCCACCGGGGAGCTGTTTTTT
J: TRBJ1-3; D: .; length: 15; size: .; V: TRBV6-4; CDR3: CASSADPGEGNTIYF; DNA: TGTGCCAGCAGTGCCGATCCAGGGGAAGGAAACACCATATATTTT